The rows below give T cell receptor beta chains drawn from one sample of a study of T cell responses to AZD1222 COVID-19 vaccine. Clones were read by immunoSEQ multiplex PCR, and TCRdb kept only the in-frame ones, dropping some. The sample holds fewer than 150,000 clones, 93% seen once. The sequenced sample was peripheral blood, obtained on day 0 of AZD1222 vaccination. These receptors were taken from an adult in good health. The CDR3 runs from the conserved cysteine through the conserved F or W.

TRBJ1-2,TRBV19,CASSTPEGVGYTF
TRBJ2-3,TRBV29-1,CSVARDIRTDTQYF
TRBJ2-7,TRBV6-5,CASSYRQDATYEQYF
TRBJ1-2,TRBV7-8,CASSLRQSLDYGYTF
TRBJ1-2,TRBV5-1,CASSSGQGGNLNYGYTF
TRBJ2-5,TRBV6-5,CASKGQGWGTQYF
TRBJ1-6,TRBV25-1,CASRTRDLSPLHF
TRBJ2-1,TRBV5-1,CASSRLAVFGGENNEQFF
TRBJ1-1,TRBV28,CASSLGIRRNTEAFF
TRBJ2-7,TRBV28,CATSARRLSSYEQYF
TRBJ2-7,TRBV6-5,CATSPGGSYEQYF
TRBJ1-2,TRBV4-2,CASSQEEGTPLYGYTF
TRBJ2-7,TRBV5-6,CASRQPQGYEQYF
TRBJ1-3,TRBV18,CASSPRRTGAPGNTIYF
TRBJ1-2,TRBV7-2,CASSPEYGQGSGYTF
TRBJ1-4,TRBV28,CASREGRNNEKLFF
TRBJ1-2,TRBV28,CASTMEGRRYGYTF
TRBJ1-5,TRBV15,CATSVRDSSNQPQHF
TRBJ2-1,TRBV29-1,CSVEHAREQFF
TRBJ2-1,TRBV24-1,CATSDLTAGSYNEQFF
TRBJ2-2,TRBV7-8,CASSLGTGITGELFF
TRBJ1-2,TRBV29-1,CSVDIGHGYTF
TRBJ1-2,TRBV25-1,CASRQGLGYTF
TRBJ1-2,TRBV5-6,CASSSLGPDDYGYTF
TRBJ1-1,TRBV28,CASSFGKGQGAHLVKGTEAFF
TRBJ1-3,TRBV5-1,CASSEGLIGNTIYF
TRBJ2-5,TRBV2,CASSKGSLAETQYF
TRBJ1-1,TRBV11-3,CASSLGGGVRAEAFF
TRBJ2-1,TRBV9,CASSVGGTRTNEQFF
TRBJ1-1,TRBV29-1,CSVALAMNTEAFF
TRBJ2-1,TRBV6-5,CASESEGNSYNEQFF
TRBJ2-3,TRBV7-6,CASSFLGMGDTQYF
TRBJ1-1,TRBV6-1,CASSERRRTEAFF
TRBJ1-1,TRBV11-2,CASSLYQTRGEAFF
TRBJ1-1,TRBV28,CASSSGGNTEAFF
TRBJ2-1,TRBV6-5,CASSPSTVPRGGFF
TRBJ2-1,TRBV27,CASSPQGGLAINNEQFF
TRBJ1-2,TRBV2,CASSEALGQGGGYTF
TRBJ1-3,TRBV18,CASSPFGQSSSGNTIYF
TRBJ2-5,TRBV10-3,CAITPGGGGLRETQYF
TRBJ1-1,TRBV28,CASSSGPEAFF
TRBJ1-4,TRBV7-8,CASSSLRDREKLFF
TRBJ2-1,TRBV19,CASSPFAGTYNEQFF
TRBJ2-3,TRBV19,CASTSSPDTQYF